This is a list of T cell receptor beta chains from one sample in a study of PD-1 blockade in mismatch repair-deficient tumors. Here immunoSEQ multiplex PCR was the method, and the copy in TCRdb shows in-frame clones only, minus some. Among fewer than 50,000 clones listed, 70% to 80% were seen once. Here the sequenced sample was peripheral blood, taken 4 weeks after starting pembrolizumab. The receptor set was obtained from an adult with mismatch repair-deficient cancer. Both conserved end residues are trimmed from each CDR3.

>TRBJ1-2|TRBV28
ASSLNGGSYGYT
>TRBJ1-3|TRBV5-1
ASSPTGESGNTIY
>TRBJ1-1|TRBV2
ASSLNGGEHTEAF
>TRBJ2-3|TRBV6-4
ASSRTSGSTDTQY
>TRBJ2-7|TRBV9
ASSATGGSQQY
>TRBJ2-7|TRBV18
ASSLGTSGIRDYEQY
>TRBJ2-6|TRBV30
AWRGGRGQSSGANVLT
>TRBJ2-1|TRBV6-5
ASSYEEGGYNEQF
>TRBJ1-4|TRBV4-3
ASSQEDRGATNEKLF
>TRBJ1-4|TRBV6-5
ASSFLASPLNEKLF
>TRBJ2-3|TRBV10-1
ASSSSGAEGDTQY
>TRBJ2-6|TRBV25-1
ASSAQGRSANVLT
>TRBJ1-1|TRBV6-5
ASSRQYRPDTEAF
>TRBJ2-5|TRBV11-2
ASSRIGLETQY
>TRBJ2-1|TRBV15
ATSSVRDGGNEQF
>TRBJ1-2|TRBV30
AWTPGTWPYGYT
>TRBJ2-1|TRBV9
ASSVGRGYGEQF
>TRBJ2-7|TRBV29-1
SVVLNQRREQY
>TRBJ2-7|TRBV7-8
ASSLTTGRVSYEQY
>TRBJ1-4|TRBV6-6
ASSSRGVPLLL
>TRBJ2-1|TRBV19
ASSIWDRSPNEQF
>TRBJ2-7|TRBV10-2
ASGGYEQY
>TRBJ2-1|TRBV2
ASSEWAGVNPYNEQF
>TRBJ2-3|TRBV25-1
ATEGFTDTQY
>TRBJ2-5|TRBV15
ATSGMTGTARETQY
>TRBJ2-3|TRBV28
ASSLREDTQY
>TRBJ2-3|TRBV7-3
ASSLEGPDTQY
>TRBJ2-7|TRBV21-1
ASTPRQGAYEQY
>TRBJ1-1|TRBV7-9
ASSFPGQEAF
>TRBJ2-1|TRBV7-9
ASSLGLAGGFAYNEQF
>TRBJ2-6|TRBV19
ASSLDHDSGANVLT
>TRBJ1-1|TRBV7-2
ASSAQGGNTEAF
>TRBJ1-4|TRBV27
ASSKDRYSEKLF
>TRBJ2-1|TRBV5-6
ASSLGLASSYNEQF
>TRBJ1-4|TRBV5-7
ASSLGGRGSNEKLF
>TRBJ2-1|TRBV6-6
ATDRGNYNEQF
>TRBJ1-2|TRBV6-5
ASSFSAGVDYT
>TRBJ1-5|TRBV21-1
ASSKNRRTGDSNQPQH
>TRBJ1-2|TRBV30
ASRQEGPRGYT
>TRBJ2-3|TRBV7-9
ASSLRQPLTDTQY
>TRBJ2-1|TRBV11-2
ASSSTSRGGGGPYNEQF
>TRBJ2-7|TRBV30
AWSQGYEQY
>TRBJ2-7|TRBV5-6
ASSLGPGLQIHYYEQY
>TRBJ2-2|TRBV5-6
ASSLFGNTGELF
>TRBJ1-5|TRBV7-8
ASSPGQGHGLGH
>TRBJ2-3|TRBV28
ASSLDGLTTDTQY
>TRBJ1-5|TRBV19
ASSIQDSQPQH
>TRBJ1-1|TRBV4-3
ASSQGGSPEAF
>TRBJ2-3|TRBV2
ASLTSGRVTDTQY
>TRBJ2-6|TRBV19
ASTGVSGANVLT
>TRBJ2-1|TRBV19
ASSARPYGDEQF